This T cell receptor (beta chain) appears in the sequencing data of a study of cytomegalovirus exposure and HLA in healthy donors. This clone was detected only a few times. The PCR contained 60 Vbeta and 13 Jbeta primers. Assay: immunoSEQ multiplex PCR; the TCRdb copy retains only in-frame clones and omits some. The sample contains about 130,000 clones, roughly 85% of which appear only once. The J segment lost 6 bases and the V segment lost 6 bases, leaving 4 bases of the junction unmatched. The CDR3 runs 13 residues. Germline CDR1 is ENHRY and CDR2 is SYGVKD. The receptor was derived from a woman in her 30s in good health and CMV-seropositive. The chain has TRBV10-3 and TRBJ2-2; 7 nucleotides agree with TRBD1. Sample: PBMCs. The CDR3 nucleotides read TGTGCCATCAGCCGGACAGGTTCCGGGGAGCTGTTTTTT. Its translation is CAISRTGSGELFF.